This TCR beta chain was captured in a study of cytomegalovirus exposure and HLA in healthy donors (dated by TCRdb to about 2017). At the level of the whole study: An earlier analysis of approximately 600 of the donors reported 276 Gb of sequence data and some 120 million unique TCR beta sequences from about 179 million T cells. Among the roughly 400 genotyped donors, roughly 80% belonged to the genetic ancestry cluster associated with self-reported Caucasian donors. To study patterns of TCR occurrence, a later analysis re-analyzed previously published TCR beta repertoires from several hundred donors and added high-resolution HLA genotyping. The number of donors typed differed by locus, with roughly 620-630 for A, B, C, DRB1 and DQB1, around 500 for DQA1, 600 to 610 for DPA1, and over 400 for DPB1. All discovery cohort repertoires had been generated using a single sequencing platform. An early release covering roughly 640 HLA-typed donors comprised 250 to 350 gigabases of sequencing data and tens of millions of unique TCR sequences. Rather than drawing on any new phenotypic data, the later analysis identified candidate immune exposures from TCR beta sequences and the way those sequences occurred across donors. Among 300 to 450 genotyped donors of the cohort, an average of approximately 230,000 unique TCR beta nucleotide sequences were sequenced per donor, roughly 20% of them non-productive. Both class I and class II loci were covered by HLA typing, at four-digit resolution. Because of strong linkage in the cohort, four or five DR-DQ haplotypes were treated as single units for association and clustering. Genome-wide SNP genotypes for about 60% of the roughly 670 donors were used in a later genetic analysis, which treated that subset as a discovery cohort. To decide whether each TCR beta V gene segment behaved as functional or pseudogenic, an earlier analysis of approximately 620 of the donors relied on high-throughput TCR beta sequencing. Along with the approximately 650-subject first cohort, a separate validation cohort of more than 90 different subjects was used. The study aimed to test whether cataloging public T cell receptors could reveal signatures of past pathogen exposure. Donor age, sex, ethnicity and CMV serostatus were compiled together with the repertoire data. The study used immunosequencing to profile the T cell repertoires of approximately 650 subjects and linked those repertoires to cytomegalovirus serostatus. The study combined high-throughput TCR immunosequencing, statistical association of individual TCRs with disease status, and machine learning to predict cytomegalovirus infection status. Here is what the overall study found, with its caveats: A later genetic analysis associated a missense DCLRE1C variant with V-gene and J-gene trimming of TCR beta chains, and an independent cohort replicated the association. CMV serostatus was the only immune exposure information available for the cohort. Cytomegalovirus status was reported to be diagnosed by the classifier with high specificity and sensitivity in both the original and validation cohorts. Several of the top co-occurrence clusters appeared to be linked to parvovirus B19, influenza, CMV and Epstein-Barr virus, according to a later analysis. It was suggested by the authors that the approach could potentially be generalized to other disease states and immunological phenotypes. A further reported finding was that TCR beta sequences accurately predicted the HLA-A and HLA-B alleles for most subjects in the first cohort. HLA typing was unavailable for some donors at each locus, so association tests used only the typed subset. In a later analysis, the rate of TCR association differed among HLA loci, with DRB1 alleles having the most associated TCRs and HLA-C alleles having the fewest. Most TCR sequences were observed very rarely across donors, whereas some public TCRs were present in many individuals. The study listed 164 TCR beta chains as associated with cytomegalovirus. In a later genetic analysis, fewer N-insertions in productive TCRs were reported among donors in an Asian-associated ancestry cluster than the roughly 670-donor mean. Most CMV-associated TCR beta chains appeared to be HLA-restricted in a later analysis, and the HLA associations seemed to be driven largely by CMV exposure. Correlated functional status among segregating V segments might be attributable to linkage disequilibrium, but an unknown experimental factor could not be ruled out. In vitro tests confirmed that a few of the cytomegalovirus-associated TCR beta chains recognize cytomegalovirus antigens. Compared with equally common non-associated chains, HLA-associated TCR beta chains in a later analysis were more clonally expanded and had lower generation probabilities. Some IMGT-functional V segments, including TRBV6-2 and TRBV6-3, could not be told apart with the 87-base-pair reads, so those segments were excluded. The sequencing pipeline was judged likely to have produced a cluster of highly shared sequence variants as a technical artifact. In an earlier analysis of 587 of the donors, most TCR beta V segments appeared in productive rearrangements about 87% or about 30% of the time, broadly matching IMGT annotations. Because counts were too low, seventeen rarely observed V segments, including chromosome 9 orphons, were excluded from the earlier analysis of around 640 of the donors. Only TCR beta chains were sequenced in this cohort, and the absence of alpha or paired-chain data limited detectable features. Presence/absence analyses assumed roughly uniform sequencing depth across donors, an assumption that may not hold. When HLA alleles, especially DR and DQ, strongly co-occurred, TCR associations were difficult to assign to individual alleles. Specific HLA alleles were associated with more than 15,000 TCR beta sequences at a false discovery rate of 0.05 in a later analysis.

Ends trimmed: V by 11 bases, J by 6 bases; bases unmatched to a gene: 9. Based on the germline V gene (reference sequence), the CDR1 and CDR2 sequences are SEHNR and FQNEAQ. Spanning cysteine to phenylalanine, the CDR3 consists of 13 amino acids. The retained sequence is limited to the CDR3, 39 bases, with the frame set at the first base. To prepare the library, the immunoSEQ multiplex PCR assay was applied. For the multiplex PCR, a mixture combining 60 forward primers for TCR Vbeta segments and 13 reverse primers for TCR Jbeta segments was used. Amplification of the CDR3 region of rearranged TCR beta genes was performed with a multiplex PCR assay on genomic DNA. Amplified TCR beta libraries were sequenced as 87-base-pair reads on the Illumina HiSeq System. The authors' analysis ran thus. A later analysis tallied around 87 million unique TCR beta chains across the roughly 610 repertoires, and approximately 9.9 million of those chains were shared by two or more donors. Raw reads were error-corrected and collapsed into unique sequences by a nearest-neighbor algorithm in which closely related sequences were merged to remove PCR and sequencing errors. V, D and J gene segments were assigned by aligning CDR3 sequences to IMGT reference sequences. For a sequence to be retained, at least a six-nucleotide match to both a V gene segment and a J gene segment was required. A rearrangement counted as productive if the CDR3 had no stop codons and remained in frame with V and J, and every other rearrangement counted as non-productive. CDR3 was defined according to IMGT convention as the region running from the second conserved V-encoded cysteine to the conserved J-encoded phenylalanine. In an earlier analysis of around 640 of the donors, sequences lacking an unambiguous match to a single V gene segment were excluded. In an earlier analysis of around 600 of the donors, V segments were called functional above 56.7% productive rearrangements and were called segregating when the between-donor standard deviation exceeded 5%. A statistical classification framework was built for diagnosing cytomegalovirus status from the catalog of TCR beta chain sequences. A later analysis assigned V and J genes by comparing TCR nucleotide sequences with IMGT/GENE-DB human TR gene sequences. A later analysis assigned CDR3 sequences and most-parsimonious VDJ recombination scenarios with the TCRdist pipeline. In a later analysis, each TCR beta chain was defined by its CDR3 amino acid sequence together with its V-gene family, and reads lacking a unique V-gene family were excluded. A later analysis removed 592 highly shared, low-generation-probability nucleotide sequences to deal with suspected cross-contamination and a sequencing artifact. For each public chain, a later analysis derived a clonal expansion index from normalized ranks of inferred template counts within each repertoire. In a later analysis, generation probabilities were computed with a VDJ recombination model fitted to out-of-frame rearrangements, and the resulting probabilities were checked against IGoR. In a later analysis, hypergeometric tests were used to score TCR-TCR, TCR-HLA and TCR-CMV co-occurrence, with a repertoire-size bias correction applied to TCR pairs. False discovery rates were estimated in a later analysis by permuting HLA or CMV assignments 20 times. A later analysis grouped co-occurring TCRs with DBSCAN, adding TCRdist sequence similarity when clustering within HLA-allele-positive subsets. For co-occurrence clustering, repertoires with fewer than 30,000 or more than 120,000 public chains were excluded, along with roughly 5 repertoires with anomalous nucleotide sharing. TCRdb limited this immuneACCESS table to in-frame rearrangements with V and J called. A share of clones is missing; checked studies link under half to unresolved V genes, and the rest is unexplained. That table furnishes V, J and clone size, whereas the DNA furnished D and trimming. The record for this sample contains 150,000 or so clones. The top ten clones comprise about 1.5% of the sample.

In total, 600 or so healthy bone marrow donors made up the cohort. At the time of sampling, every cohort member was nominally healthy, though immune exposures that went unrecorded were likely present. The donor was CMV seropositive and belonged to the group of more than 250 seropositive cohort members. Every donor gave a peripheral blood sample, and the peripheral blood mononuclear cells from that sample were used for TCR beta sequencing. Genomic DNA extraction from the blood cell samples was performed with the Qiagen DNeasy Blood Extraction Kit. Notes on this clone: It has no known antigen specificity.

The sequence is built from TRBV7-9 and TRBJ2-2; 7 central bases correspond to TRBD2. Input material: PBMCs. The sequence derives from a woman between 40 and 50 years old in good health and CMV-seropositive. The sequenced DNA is TGTGCCGGGAGGGAGACCCAACCCGGGGAGCTGTTTTTT. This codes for CAGRETQPGELFF.